A single T cell receptor (beta chain) is shown here with its context. Antigen specificity is unknown. PCR was performed using 60 Vbeta and 13 Jbeta primers. Assay used: immunoSEQ multiplex PCR; TCRdb lists only in-frame clones, some missing. The sample carries more than 150,000 clones, more than 75% recorded once. The entry originates in a study of cytomegalovirus exposure and HLA in healthy donors. Study observations and caveats: In a later analysis, DRB1 alleles had the most associated TCRs; HLA-C alleles the fewest.

The CDR3 is 16 residues long. In germline, CDR1 is SGHKS, CDR2 YYEKEE (reference sequence). V was clipped by 0 bases and J by 1 base, with 11 bases between them. The sample taken for sequencing was PBMCs. This sequence joins TRBV5-5 and TRBJ1-3; the D is unclear. The receptor was derived from a woman aged 25 to 39 in good health and CMV-seropositive. The CDR3: CASSLGPVNSGNTIYF. The CDR3 region has the DNA TGTGCCAGCAGCTTGGGGCCCGTGAATTCTGGAAACACCATATATTTT.